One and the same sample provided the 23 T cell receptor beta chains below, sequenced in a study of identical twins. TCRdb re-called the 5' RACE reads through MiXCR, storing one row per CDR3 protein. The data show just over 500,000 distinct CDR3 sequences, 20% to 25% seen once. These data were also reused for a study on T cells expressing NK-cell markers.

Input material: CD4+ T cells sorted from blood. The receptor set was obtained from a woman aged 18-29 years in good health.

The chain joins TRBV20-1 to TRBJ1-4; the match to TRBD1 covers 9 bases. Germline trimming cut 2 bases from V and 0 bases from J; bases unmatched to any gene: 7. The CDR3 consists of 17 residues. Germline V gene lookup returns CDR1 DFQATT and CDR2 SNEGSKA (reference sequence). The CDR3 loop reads CSARTGGAMATNEKLFF. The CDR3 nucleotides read TGCAGTGCTAGAACAGGGGGCGCGATGGCAACTAATGAAAAACTGTTTTTT.

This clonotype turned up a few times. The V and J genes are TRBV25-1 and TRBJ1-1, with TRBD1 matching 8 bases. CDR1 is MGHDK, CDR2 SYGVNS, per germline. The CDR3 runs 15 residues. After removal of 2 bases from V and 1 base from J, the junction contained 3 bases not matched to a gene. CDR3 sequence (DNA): TGTGCCAGCAGTGAACGACAGGGGTGGAACACTGAAGCTTTCTTT. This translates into CASSERQGWNTEAFF.

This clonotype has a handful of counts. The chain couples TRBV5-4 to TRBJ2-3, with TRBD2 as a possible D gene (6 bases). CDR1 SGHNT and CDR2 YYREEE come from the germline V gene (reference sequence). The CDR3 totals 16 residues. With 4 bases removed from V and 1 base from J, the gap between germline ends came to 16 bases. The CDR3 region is CASSLGRASGTDTQYF. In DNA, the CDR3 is TGTGCCAGCAGCCTGGGAAGGGCTAGCGGCACAGATACGCAGTATTTT.

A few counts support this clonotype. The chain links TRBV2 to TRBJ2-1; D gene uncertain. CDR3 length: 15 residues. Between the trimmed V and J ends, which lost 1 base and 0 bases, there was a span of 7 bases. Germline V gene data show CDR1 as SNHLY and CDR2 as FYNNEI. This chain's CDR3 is CASSEDPTSYNEQFF. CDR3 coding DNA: TGTGCCAGCAGTGAAGATCCTACCTCCTACAATGAGCAGTTCTTC.

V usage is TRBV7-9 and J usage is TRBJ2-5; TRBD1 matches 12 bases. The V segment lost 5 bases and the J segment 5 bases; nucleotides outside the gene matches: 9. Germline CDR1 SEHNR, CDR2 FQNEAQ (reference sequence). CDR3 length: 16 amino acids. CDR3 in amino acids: CASSARDRGRWETQYF. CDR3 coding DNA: TGTGCCAGCAGCGCCCGGGACAGGGGGCGTTGGGAGACCCAGTACTTC.

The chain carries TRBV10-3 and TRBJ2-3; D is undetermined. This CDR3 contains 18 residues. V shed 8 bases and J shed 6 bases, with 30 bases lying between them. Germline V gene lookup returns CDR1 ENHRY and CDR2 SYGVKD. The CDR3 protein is CAISTLLLRTLERDTQYF. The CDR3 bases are TGTGCCATCTCCACACTCTTATTGAGAACACTTGAGAGGGATACGCAGTATTTT.

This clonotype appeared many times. The CDR3 sequence: CASSPQGGRTEAFF. In nucleotides, the CDR3 is TGTGCCAGCAGTCCACAAGGGGGCCGGACTGAAGCTTTCTTT. This chain joins TRBV12-3 or TRBV12-4 and TRBJ1-1; TRBD1 aligns across 7 bases. The CDR3 spans 14 residues. Germline trimming cut 5 bases from V and 5 bases from J; bases unmatched to any gene: 8.

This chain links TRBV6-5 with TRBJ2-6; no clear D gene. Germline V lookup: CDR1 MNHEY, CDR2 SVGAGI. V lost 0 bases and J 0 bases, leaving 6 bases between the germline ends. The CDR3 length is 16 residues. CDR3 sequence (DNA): TGTGCCAGCAGTTACTCAAGGAGCTCTGGGGCCAACGTCCTGACTTTC. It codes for CASSYSRSSGANVLTF.

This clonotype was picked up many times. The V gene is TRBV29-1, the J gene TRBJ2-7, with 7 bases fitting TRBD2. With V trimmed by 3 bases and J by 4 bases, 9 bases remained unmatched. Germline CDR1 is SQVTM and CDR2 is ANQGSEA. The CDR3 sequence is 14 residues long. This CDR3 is CSVDFGGSAYEQYF. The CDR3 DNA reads TGCAGCGTTGATTTTGGCGGGAGTGCGTACGAGCAGTACTTC.

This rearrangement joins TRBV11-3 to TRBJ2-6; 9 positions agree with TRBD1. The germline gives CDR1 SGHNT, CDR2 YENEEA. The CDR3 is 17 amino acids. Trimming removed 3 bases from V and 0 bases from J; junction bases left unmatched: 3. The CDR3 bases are TGTGCCAGCAGCTTGACAGGGGGTTACTCTGGGGCCAACGTCCTGACTTTC. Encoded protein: CASSLTGGYSGANVLTF. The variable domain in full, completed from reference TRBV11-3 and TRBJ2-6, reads EAGVVQSPRYKIIEKKQPVAFWCNPISGHNTLYWYLQNLGQGPELLIRYENEEAVDDSQLPKDRFSAERLKGVDSTLKIQPAELGDSAVYLCASSLTGGYSGANVLTFGAGSRLTVL.

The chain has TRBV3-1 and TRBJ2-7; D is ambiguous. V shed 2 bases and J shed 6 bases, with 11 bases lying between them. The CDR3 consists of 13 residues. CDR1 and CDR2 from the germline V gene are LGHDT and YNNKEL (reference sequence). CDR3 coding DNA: TGTGCCAGCAGCCAATCCGATCTAGGCGAGCAGTACTTC. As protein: CASSQSDLGEQYF.

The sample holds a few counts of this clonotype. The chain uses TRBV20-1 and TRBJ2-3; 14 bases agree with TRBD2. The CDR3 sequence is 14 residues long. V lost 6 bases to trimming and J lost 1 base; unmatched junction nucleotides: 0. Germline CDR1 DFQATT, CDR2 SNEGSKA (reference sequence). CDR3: CSAGLAGGTDTQYF. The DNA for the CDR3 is TGCAGTGCGGGACTAGCGGGGGGCACAGATACGCAGTATTTT.

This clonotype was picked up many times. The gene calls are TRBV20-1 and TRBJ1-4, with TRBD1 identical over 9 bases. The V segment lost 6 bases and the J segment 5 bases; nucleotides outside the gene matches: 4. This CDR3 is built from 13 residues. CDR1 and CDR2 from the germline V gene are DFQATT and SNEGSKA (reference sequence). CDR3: CSAQGQGNEKLFF. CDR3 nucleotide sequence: TGCAGTGCCCAGGGACAGGGAAATGAAAAACTGTTTTTT.

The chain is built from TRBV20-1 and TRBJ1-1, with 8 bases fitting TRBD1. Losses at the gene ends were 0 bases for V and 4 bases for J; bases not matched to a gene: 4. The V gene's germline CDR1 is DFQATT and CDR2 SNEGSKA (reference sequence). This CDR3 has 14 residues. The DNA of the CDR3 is TGCAGTGCTAGAGACAGGGGGCCGGGCACTGAAGCTTTCTTT. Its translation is CSARDRGPGTEAFF.

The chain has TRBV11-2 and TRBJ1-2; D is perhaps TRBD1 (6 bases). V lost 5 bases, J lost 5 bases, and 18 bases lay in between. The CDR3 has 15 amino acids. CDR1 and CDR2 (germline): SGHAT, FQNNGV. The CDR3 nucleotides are TGTGCCAGCAGCCTGCGACCGGACAGATCTTATGGCTACACCTTC. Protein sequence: CASSLRPDRSYGYTF.

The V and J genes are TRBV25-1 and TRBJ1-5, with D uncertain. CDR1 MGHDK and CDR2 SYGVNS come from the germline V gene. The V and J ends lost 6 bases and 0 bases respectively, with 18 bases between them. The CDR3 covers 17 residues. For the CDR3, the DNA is TGTGCCAGCAGCGGAAAGTGGTCCGTAAATAGCAATCAGCCCCAGCATTTT. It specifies CASSGKWSVNSNQPQHF.

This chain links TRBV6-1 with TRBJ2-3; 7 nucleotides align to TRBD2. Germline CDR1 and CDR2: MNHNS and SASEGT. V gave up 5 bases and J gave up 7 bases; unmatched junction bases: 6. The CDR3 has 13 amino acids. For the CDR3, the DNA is TGTGCCAGCAGTCCAGGGACTACCCATACGCAGTATTTT. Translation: CASSPGTTHTQYF.

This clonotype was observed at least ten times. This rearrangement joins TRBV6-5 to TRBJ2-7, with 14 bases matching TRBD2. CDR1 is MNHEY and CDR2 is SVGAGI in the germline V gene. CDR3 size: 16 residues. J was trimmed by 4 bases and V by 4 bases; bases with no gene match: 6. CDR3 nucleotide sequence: TGTGCCAGCAGTTCGGGGACTAGCGGGAGACTTTACGAGCAGTACTTC. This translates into CASSSGTSGRLYEQYF.

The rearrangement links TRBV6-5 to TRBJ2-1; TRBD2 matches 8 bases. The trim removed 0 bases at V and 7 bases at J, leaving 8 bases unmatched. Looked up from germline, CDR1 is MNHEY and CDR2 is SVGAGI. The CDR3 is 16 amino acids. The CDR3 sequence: CASSYSISGGTNEQFF. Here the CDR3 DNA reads TGTGCCAGCAGTTACTCGATCAGCGGGGGTACGAATGAGCAGTTCTTC.

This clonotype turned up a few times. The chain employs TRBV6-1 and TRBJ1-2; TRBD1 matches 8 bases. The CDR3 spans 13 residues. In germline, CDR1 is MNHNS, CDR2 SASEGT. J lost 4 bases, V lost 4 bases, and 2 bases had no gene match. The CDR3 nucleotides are TGTGCCAGCAGTGGGACAGGGCCCTATGGCTACACCTTC. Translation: CASSGTGPYGYTF.

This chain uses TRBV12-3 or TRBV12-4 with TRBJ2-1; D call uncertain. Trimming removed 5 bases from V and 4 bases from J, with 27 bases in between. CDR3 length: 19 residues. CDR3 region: CASSPYRSSWLSIYNEQFF. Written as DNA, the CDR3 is TGTGCCAGCAGTCCCTACCGCTCTTCCTGGCTCTCAATTTACAATGAGCAGTTCTTC.

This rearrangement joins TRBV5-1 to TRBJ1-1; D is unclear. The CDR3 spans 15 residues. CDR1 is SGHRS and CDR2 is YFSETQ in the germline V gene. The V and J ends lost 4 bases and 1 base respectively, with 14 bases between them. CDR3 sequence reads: CASSRLGSGNTEAFF. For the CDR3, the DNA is TGCGCCAGCAGCCGCCTAGGCTCAGGGAACACTGAAGCTTTCTTT.

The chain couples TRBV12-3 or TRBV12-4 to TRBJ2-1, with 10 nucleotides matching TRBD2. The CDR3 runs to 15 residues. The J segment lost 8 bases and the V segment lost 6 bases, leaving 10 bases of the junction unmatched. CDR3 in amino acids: CASSRPGLASDEQFF. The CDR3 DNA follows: TGTGCCAGCAGCCGACCGGGACTAGCGAGCGATGAGCAGTTCTTC.